Given below is one T cell receptor beta chain in context. As yet, its antigen is unknown. Distinct nucleotide sequences in the sample also encode this CDR3. The donors gave bone marrow, and they were healthy. In the PCR, 60 Vbeta and 13 Jbeta primers were used. Profiling relied on immunoSEQ multiplex PCR, and the TCRdb table lists in-frame clones only, not all of them. The table has about 150,000 clones, approximately 74% seen once. These data come from a study of cytomegalovirus exposure and HLA in healthy donors. Overall study results and limits: Follow-up analysis seemed to connect common viral pathogens with several of the most significant clusters identified. Across donors, sequencing depth was assumed by presence/absence analyses to be roughly uniform. A later analysis reportedly identified an Asian-associated ancestry cluster as carrying fewer N-insertions than the roughly 700-donor mean.

The ends lost 2 bases at V and 1 base at J; junction bases unmatched: 1. Germline values: CDR1 SGHRS, CDR2 YFSETQ. This CDR3 spans 15 amino acids. The receptor's source is a man younger than 45 in good health and CMV-seronegative. The J gene is TRBJ2-3, the V gene TRBV5-1; 10 bases match TRBD2. Input material: PBMCs. The CDR3 sequence: CASSLAGGGTDTQYF. CDR3 in DNA: TGCGCCAGCAGCTTAGCGGGGGGGGGCACAGATACGCAGTATTTT.